The next 9 T cell receptor beta chains were all read from a single sample in a study of follicular helper T cells after annual influenza vaccination. Time point noted: 2014-2015 season, 7 days after vaccination. TCRdb keeps only in-frame clones here, not all; method: immunoSEQ multiplex PCR. The table has some 10,000 clones, about four fifths seen once. The sequences come from CXCR5- memory CD4+ T cells sorted from blood, collected 7 days after influenza vaccination. Every receptor here comes from an adult who received the influenza vaccine.

This clone was seen only a few times. This chain uses TRBV19 with TRBJ1-4, with unresolved D. This CDR3 is 15 amino acids long. The germline V gene has CDR1 LNHDA and CDR2 SQIVND (reference sequence). The V end was cut by 6 bases, the J end by 8 bases, with 19 bases between. This chain's CDR3 is CASRTDFGGREKLFF. In DNA, the CDR3 is TGTGCCAGTAGGACGGACTTTGGAGGGAGGGAAAAACTGTTTTTT.

This sequence joins TRBV25-1 and TRBJ2-7; 10 bases match TRBD1. This CDR3 is built from 15 residues. Germline V CDR1 and CDR2: MGHDK, SYGVNS. V gave up 4 bases and J gave up 5 bases; unmatched junction bases: 8. The CDR3 DNA sequence: TGTGCCAGCAGTGGGACCGGGACAGGGGTCGACGAGCAGTACTTC. It codes for CASSGTGTGVDEQYF.

The rearrangement links TRBV14 to TRBJ2-5, with D hard to call. The CDR3 is 14 amino acids. Germline assignment: CDR1 SGHDN and CDR2 FVKESK. V lost 2 bases to trimming and J lost 5 bases, with 12 bases between them. This CDR3 is CASSQQNVRETQYF. Here the CDR3 DNA reads TGTGCCAGCAGCCAACAGAACGTCCGGGAGACCCAGTACTTC.

The rearrangement uses TRBV4-2 and TRBJ2-3; 8 nucleotides align to TRBD2. CDR3 size: 16 residues. V lost 0 bases to trimming and J lost 1 base; unmatched junction nucleotides: 3. Germline V gene sequence: CDR1 LGHNA, CDR2 YNFKEQ. In DNA form, the CDR3 reads TGTGCCAGCAGCCAAGATACAGCGGGGGGCACAGATACGCAGTATTTT. Translation gives CASSQDTAGGTDTQYF.

This chain links TRBV5-1 with TRBJ2-2; the D gene is possibly TRBD2 (6 bases). CDR1 SGHRS and CDR2 YFSETQ come from the germline V gene. The ends were cut back, 4 bases at V and 0 bases at J, with 13 bases in the middle. The CDR3 sequence is 16 residues long. The CDR3 DNA sequence: TGCGCCAGCAGCGTCCTTAGCGGAGCGAACACCGGGGAGCTGTTTTTT. This translates into CASSVLSGANTGELFF.

The chain recombines TRBV19 with TRBJ2-3; TRBD1 is a possible D gene (6 bases). This CDR3 is 15 amino acids long. Deletions cut 3 bases from V and 0 bases from J, with 10 bases between. Germline V gene lookup returns CDR1 LNHDA and CDR2 SQIVND (reference sequence). CDR3 in amino acids: CASSIWGPSTDTQYF. CDR3 in DNA: TGTGCCAGTAGTATTTGGGGGCCGAGCACAGATACGCAGTATTTT.

As for this clone: Because the CDR3's place on the DNA is in doubt, the DNA is left out and the CDR3 is given as listed by TCRdb. The genes are TRBV6-6 and TRBJ2-3; the table gives TRBD1 as D, unverified against the DNA. The CDR3 spans 16 residues, counting both ends. CDR1 is MNHNY and CDR2 is SVGAGI in the germline V gene (reference sequence). This CDR3 reads CASSLSLDRVGDTQYF.

The chain uses TRBV18 and TRBJ2-1, with D maybe TRBD2 (6 bases). The CDR3 runs 16 residues. CDR1 KGHSH and CDR2 LQKENI come from the germline V gene. V was shortened by 3 bases and J by 2 bases, with 14 bases between the two germline ends. For the CDR3, the DNA is TGTGCCAGCTCACCTTCTTTGGGGGGAACCTACAATGAGCAGTTCTTC. Protein: CASSPSLGGTYNEQFF.

This clone showed up just once. The V and J genes are TRBV6-1 and TRBJ1-1; D remains ambiguous. Trimming stripped 2 bases from V and 2 bases from J, with 6 bases between. The CDR3 totals 13 residues. Germline CDR1 is MNHNS and CDR2 is SASEGT. In DNA form, the CDR3 reads TGTGCCAGCAGTGAACTGGGCAACACTGAAGCTTTCTTT. It translates to CASSELGNTEAFF.